Below, 28 T cell receptor beta chains from the same sample are listed, as sequenced in a study of blood T cell repertoires in COVID-19. Generated by immunoSEQ multiplex PCR, the TCRdb table keeps only in-frame clones and is missing some. The repertoire holds under 150,000 clones, with more than 75% as singletons. The sample was peripheral blood. The receptors originated from a man aged 50-59 years with active COVID-19.

The chain employs TRBV2 and TRBJ2-5, with D possibly matching TRBD2 (7 bases). V lost 0 bases and J 0 bases, leaving 14 bases between the germline ends. Per germline, CDR1 SNHLY and CDR2 FYNNEI. This CDR3 has 17 residues. Written as DNA, the CDR3 is TGTGCCAGCAGTGAAGCAAGGGCGGGGGCGTACCAAGAGACCCAGTACTTC. Translation gives CASSEARAGAYQETQYF.

The chain joins TRBV18 to TRBJ2-5; D possibly corresponds to TRBD1 (5 bases). Trimming took 4 bases from V and 1 from J, leaving 10 bases between them. The length of the CDR3 is 14 residues. The V gene's germline CDR1 is KGHSH and CDR2 LQKENI. The CDR3: CASSLRQTQETQYF. The CDR3 DNA sequence: TGTGCCAGCTCACTTCGACAGACCCAAGAGACCCAGTACTTC.

This sequence joins TRBV3-1 (or the pseudogene TRBV3-2) and TRBJ2-3; TRBD2 matches at 15 bases. This CDR3 has 16 residues. Germline CDR1 reads LGHDT; CDR2 reads YNNKEL (reference sequence). Trimming at V came to 4 bases and at J to 6 bases, leaving 5 bases not matched to a gene. CDR3 sequence reads: CASSLGLAGGPDTQYF. CDR3 coding DNA: TGTGCCAGCAGCCTAGGACTAGCGGGGGGGCCGGATACGCAGTATTTT.

This clone was counted a few times. This chain uses TRBV25-1 with TRBJ1-6, with 7 bases matching TRBD1. This CDR3 spans 15 amino acids. Germline V gene lookup returns CDR1 MGHDK and CDR2 SYGVNS. Germline trimming cut 3 bases from V and 6 bases from J; bases unmatched to any gene: 5. CDR3 sequence (DNA): TGTGCCAGCAGTGAGCTGGGACAGTCTAATTCACCCCTCCACTTT. Translated: CASSELGQSNSPLHF.

This clone is a singleton in its sample. The CDR3 protein is CASSQGQGSFYEQYF. CDR3 nucleotide sequence: TGTGCCAGCAGCCAAGGACAGGGGTCATTCTACGAGCAGTACTTC. This rearrangement joins TRBV4-2 to TRBJ2-7; 8 bases agree with TRBD1. Germline loops: CDR1 LGHNA, CDR2 YNFKEQ. V lost 1 base, J lost 3 bases, and 5 bases stayed unmatched. The CDR3 spans 15 residues.

The chain recombines TRBV9 with TRBJ2-7; the match to TRBD1 covers 10 bases. Germline V CDR1 and CDR2: SGDLS, YYNGEE. V dropped 0 bases and J dropped 2; count of bases not matched to a gene: 2. This CDR3 region has 15 residues. In DNA form, the CDR3 reads TGTGCCAGCAGCGTAGCCGGACAGGGGGCCTACGAGCAGTACTTC. Its protein product is CASSVAGQGAYEQYF.

This clone is a singleton in its sample. This chain uses TRBV6-5 with TRBJ1-1; 7 positions match TRBD1. Looked up from germline, CDR1 is MNHEY and CDR2 is SVGAGI. The CDR3 is 14 residues long. The ends lost 5 bases at V and 5 bases at J; junction bases unmatched: 8. CDR3 DNA: TGTGCCAGCAGTACACGGACAGGTACTACTGAAGCTTTCTTT. Translating gives CASSTRTGTTEAFF.

This clone was seen once. The V call is TRBV9, the J call TRBJ1-1, with D tentatively TRBD1 (6 bases). CDR3 size: 17 residues. V lost 0 bases and J 1 base, leaving 16 bases between the germline ends. Germline V lookup: CDR1 SGDLS, CDR2 YYNGEE. The CDR3 loop reads CASSVATGLEANTEAFF. The CDR3 bases are TGTGCCAGCAGCGTAGCTACAGGGTTGGAGGCGAACACTGAAGCTTTCTTT.

This chain links TRBV5-6 with TRBJ2-7; TRBD1 aligns across 7 bases. Trimming at V came to 5 bases and at J to 4 bases, leaving 9 bases not matched to a gene. The CDR3 length is 14 residues. CDR1 SGHDT and CDR2 YYEEEE come from the germline V gene. The DNA for the CDR3 is TGTGCCAGCAGACTGGGCAGGGGGATTTACGAGCAGTACTTC. Translating gives CASRLGRGIYEQYF. The complete variable domain, with remaining parts taken from reference TRBV5-6 and TRBJ2-7, reads DAGVTQSPTHLIKTRGQQVTLRCSPKSGHDTVSWYQQALGQGPQFIFQYYEEEERQRGNFPDRFSGHQFPNYSSELNVNALLLGDSALYLCASRLGRGIYEQYFGPGTRLTVT.

This clone was counted once. The chain carries TRBV5-1 and TRBJ2-3; 9 bases agree with TRBD1. Looked up from germline, CDR1 is SGHRS and CDR2 is YFSETQ. Trimming removed 0 bases from V and 4 bases from J; junction bases left unmatched: 6. The CDR3 loop spans 16 amino acids. CDR3 sequence: CASSLGDRGGPDTQYF. CDR3 coding DNA: TGCGCCAGCAGCTTGGGAGACAGGGGGGGTCCAGATACGCAGTATTTT.

This clone was counted a few times. The gene calls are TRBV6-6 and TRBJ1-3, with 9 positions matching TRBD1. The length of the CDR3 is 15 residues. V was clipped by 2 bases and J by 8 bases; unmatched bases: 7. Germline CDR1 reads MNHNY; CDR2 reads SVGAGI (reference sequence). The CDR3 reads CASSYPTGGVYTIYF. The DNA of the CDR3 is TGTGCCAGCAGTTACCCGACAGGGGGGGTGTACACCATATATTTT.

The chain uses TRBV3-1 (or the pseudogene TRBV3-2) and TRBJ1-5; D is unclear. CDR1 and CDR2 (germline): LGHDT, YNNKEL (reference sequence). This CDR3 spans 13 amino acids. V was clipped by 0 bases and J by 7 bases, with 7 bases between them. This chain's CDR3 is CASSQERGQPQHF. The CDR3 nucleotides read TGTGCCAGCAGCCAAGAACGGGGACAGCCCCAGCATTTT.

The chain carries TRBV28 and TRBJ1-3; TRBD1 agrees at 9 bases. CDR1 and CDR2 (germline): MDHEN, SYDVKM. The junction had 5 bases not matched to a gene; V was cut back by 8 bases and J by 0 bases. This CDR3 contains 15 residues. The CDR3 coding sequence is TGTGCCAGCCAGGGACAGGGATCCTCTGGAAACACCATATATTTT. This codes for CASQGQGSSGNTIYF.

This clone has just a few counts. This chain joins TRBV5-1 and TRBJ1-5; 9 bases agree with TRBD1. Germline V CDR1 and CDR2: SGHRS, YFSETQ. V was pared by 3 bases and J by 3 bases, with 4 bases of the junction left unmatched. The CDR3 is 15 amino acids. CDR3 residues: CASSWGDRDNQPQHF. As DNA, the CDR3 is TGCGCCAGCAGCTGGGGGGACAGGGACAATCAGCCCCAGCATTTT.

The chain uses TRBV6-5 and TRBJ1-2, with D tentatively TRBD1 (5 bases). The CDR3 length is 14 residues. From germline, CDR1 is MNHEY and CDR2 SVGAGI. V lost 10 bases and J 6 bases, leaving 21 bases between the germline ends. The CDR3 loop reads CAISVQGRRDGYTF. CDR3 DNA sequence: TGTGCCATCTCCGTTCAGGGTCGACGCGATGGCTACACCTTC.

This chain connects TRBV15 to TRBJ2-7; 8 nucleotides agree with TRBD2. Germline-derived CDR1 and CDR2 are LNHNV and YYDKDF (reference sequence). This CDR3 is built from 14 residues. V trimming: 2 bases; J trimming: 4 bases; junction bases outside the gene matches: 4. The CDR3 loop is CATSRSGGGYEQYF. The DNA for the CDR3 is TGTGCCACCAGCAGATCCGGGGGGGGGTACGAGCAGTACTTC.

The chain couples TRBV15 to TRBJ1-6; 7 bases are shared with TRBD1. J lost 0 bases, V lost 3 bases, and 8 bases had no gene match. CDR1 and CDR2 (germline): LNHNV, YYDKDF (reference sequence). CDR3 length: 18 amino acids. CDR3 sequence reads: CATSRTGSRSSYNSPLHF. CDR3 bases: TGTGCCACCAGCAGGACAGGGAGCAGGAGCTCCTATAATTCACCCCTCCACTTT.

The chain combines TRBV4-1 with TRBJ1-1; perhaps TRBD1 as D (6 bases). This CDR3 region has 14 residues. Germline V lookup: CDR1 MGHRA, CDR2 YSYEKL. V lost 2 bases, J lost 5 bases, and 12 bases lay in between. CDR3: CASSQNTQGTEAFF. CDR3 in DNA: TGCGCCAGCAGCCAAAACACCCAGGGGACTGAAGCTTTCTTT.

V gene TRBV7-8 combines with J gene TRBJ2-7, with 11 nucleotides matching TRBD2. This CDR3 has 16 residues. The J segment lost 0 bases and the V segment lost 8 bases, leaving 9 bases of the junction unmatched. Germline lookup yields CDR1 SGHVS and CDR2 FQNEAQ. DNA of the CDR3: TGTGCCAGCGGGGTGACTAGCGGGGTCTACTCCTACGAGCAGTACTTC. Translating gives CASGVTSGVYSYEQYF.

This rearrangement joins TRBV5-5 to TRBJ1-1, with unresolved D. Germline CDR1 and CDR2: SGHKS and YYEKEE (reference sequence). Deletions cut 0 bases from V and 5 bases from J, with 11 bases between. CDR3 size: 14 residues. The CDR3, as DNA: TGTGCCAGCAGCTTGGCCCGAGAACCAACTGAAGCTTTCTTT. Its translation is CASSLAREPTEAFF.

V is TRBV6-5 and J is TRBJ1-2, with D maybe TRBD1 (5 bases). This CDR3 is built from 14 residues. Germline-derived CDR1 and CDR2 are MNHEY and SVGAGI. V was cut by 6 bases and J by 5 bases, with 16 bases left in between. As DNA, the CDR3 is TGTGCCAGCAGCCTACAAGATCGGGGGTATGGCTACACCTTC. Its translation: CASSLQDRGYGYTF.

The chain joins TRBV7-2 to TRBJ1-3, with TRBD1 matching 7 bases. Unmatched junction bases numbered 7, after V lost 5 bases and J lost 0 bases. CDR3 length: 16 amino acids. Germline V gene sequence: CDR1 SGHTA, CDR2 FQGNSA. The CDR3 DNA reads TGTGCCAGCAGCCCGGGACAGTGGAGCTCTGGAAACACCATATATTTT. The encoded protein is CASSPGQWSSGNTIYF.

J is TRBJ1-5 and V is TRBV3-1 (or the pseudogene TRBV3-2); 9 bases align to TRBD1. This CDR3 contains 17 residues. The V gene end was trimmed by 3 bases and the J gene end by 1 base; junction bases not matched to a gene: 7. The germline V gene has CDR1 LGHDT and CDR2 YNNKEL (reference sequence). CDR3 region: CASSHVRDRASNQPQHF. CDR3 nucleotide sequence: TGTGCCAGCAGCCATGTAAGGGACAGGGCGAGCAATCAGCCCCAGCATTTT.

The chain employs TRBV4-1 and TRBJ2-7; D unresolved. This CDR3 has 15 amino acids. V lost 0 bases and J lost 0, with 9 bases in between. Germline V gives CDR1 MGHRA, CDR2 YSYEKL. CDR3 in amino acids: CASSQEGSSSYEQYF. In DNA form, the CDR3 reads TGCGCCAGCAGCCAAGAGGGCAGTTCCTCCTACGAGCAGTACTTC.

V is TRBV12-3 or TRBV12-4 and J is TRBJ2-5; maybe TRBD1 (6 bases). V was pared by 6 bases and J by 4 bases, with 12 bases between. CDR3 length: 13 residues. The CDR3 spells CASRRAGAETQYF. As DNA, the CDR3 is TGTGCCAGCAGACGAGCAGGGGCAGAGACCCAGTACTTC.

The rearrangement joins TRBV6-4 to TRBJ2-2; 8 bases align to TRBD2. The V segment lost 7 bases and the J segment 5 bases; nucleotides outside the gene matches: 6. Germline V gene sequence: CDR1 MRHNA, CDR2 SNTAGT. This CDR3 has 14 residues. Written as DNA, the CDR3 is TGTGCCAGCACCGCCGGGGGGGCGACCGGGGAGCTGTTTTTT. Translation: CASTAGGATGELFF.

The chain carries TRBV6-1 and TRBJ1-1; D is undetermined. The V and J ends lost 1 base and 2 bases respectively, with 11 bases between them. The germline V gene encodes CDR1 MNHNS and CDR2 SASEGT. The CDR3 contains 15 residues. The chain's CDR3 is CASSEGIRGNTEAFF. The CDR3 DNA is TGTGCCAGCAGTGAAGGGATCCGAGGAAACACTGAAGCTTTCTTT.

The chain uses TRBV20-1 and TRBJ2-3, with 7 bases identical to TRBD2. The CDR3 sequence is 18 residues long. From germline, CDR1 is DFQATT and CDR2 SNEGSKA (reference sequence). V dropped 3 bases and J dropped 0; count of bases not matched to a gene: 15. The CDR3 loop reads CSASSGGYSGASTDTQYF. The CDR3 DNA reads as TGCAGTGCTAGTTCGGGAGGTTACAGTGGGGCCAGCACAGATACGCAGTATTTT.